The 14 T cell receptor beta chains listed next were all sequenced from one sample in a study of blood T cell repertoires in COVID-19. Clones were sequenced by immunoSEQ multiplex PCR, and TCRdb holds only the in-frame ones, with some missing. This table has about 400,000 clones, around nine tenths appearing once. The sample consisted of PBMCs or T cells enriched from blood (not recorded which). These receptors originate from a woman aged 45 to 65 who had recovered from COVID-19.

The chain couples TRBV7-9 to TRBJ1-2, with TRBD1 identical over 10 bases. CDR3 length: 16 amino acids. The V and J ends lost 3 bases and 5 bases, in that order; junction bases with no gene match: 9. Looked up from germline, CDR1 is SEHNR and CDR2 is FQNEAQ (reference sequence). CDR3 in amino acids: CASSLTWRQGAYGYTF. CDR3 DNA sequence: TGTGCCAGCAGCTTGACATGGAGACAGGGGGCTTATGGCTACACCTTC.

This chain uses TRBV19 with TRBJ1-5, with D perhaps matching TRBD1 (5 bases). The CDR3 contains 15 residues. Germline-derived CDR1 and CDR2 are LNHDA and SQIVND (reference sequence). V gave up 8 bases and J gave up 5 bases, with 19 bases separating them. The CDR3 DNA is TGTGCCAGTCGCCTCGGAGCCCTAGGGGATCAGCCCCAGCATTTT. It is translated as CASRLGALGDQPQHF. Supplemented by reference TRBV19 and TRBJ1-5, the full variable domain reads DGGITQSPKYLFRKEGQNVTLSCEQNLNHDAMYWYRQDPGQGLRLIYYSQIVNDFQKGDIAEGYSVSREKKESFPLTVTSAQKNPTAFYLCASRLGALGDQPQHFGDGTRLSIL.

The genes are TRBV7-2 and TRBJ1-1; 8 bases agree with TRBD1. Per the germline V gene, CDR1 is SGHTA and CDR2 is FQGNSA. With 5 bases clipped from V and 0 bases from J, the junction kept 8 bases outside the gene matches. CDR3 length: 16 amino acids. The CDR3 DNA reads TGTGCCAGCAGCCCGGACAGGGTTTGGGTGAACACTGAAGCTTTCTTT. It encodes CASSPDRVWVNTEAFF.

CDR3 amino acids: CASSEDSNSNQPQHF. The CDR3, as DNA: TGTGCCAGCAGCGAAGACAGTAATAGCAATCAGCCCCAGCATTTT. V gene TRBV9 combines with J gene TRBJ1-5; tentative D call: TRBD1 (5 bases). The CDR3 totals 15 residues. The V and J ends lost 3 bases and 0 bases respectively, with 10 bases between them. Germline CDR1 reads SGDLS; CDR2 reads YYNGEE.

The chain is built from TRBV19 and TRBJ2-1; 7 positions match TRBD1. After removal of 7 bases from V and 6 bases from J, the junction contained 15 bases not matched to a gene. The germline gives CDR1 LNHDA, CDR2 SQIVND (reference sequence). This CDR3 contains 16 residues. CDR3 sequence: CASTLSLSGTVNEQFF. The CDR3 nucleotides read TGTGCCAGTACCCTATCCCTCTCCGGGACAGTCAATGAGCAGTTCTTC.

V and J are TRBV5-5 and TRBJ1-6; 12 nucleotides agree with TRBD1. V lost 3 bases and J lost 3; bases outside the gene matches: 1. The CDR3 extends over 16 amino acids. The germline CDR1 and CDR2 sequences are SGHKS and YYEKEE (reference sequence). CDR3 sequence reads: CASSWDRGLYNSPLHF. The CDR3 region has the DNA TGTGCCAGCAGCTGGGACAGGGGGCTCTATAATTCACCCCTCCACTTT.

The count of this clone is one. The genes are TRBV4-2 and TRBJ1-5; 7 bases match TRBD1. Germline CDR1 and CDR2: LGHNA and YNFKEQ. The junction had 8 bases not matched to a gene; V was cut back by 4 bases and J by 2 bases. The CDR3 is made up of 16 amino acids. The CDR3 loop is CASSPGSTGGNQPQHF. The CDR3 DNA is TGTGCCAGCAGCCCAGGTTCAACAGGGGGCAATCAGCCCCAGCATTTT.

This chain connects TRBV7-2 to TRBJ2-3; D perhaps matches TRBD2 (5 bases). With 5 bases removed from V and 6 bases from J, the gap between germline ends came to 18 bases. This CDR3 has 15 amino acids. Germline V gene lookup returns CDR1 SGHTA and CDR2 FQGNSA. As DNA, the CDR3 is TGTGCCAGCAGCCCGCGGGCCCAGGCAGCGGATACGCAGTATTTT. As protein: CASSPRAQAADTQYF. Full variable domain (remainder filled in from reference TRBV7-2 and TRBJ2-3): GAGVSQSPSNKVTEKGKDVELRCDPISGHTALYWYRQSLGQGLEFLIYFQGNSAPDKSGLPSDRFSAERTGGSVSTLTIQRTQQEDSAVYLCASSPRAQAADTQYFGPGTRLTVL.

The gene calls are TRBV9 and TRBJ2-2; the match to TRBD2 covers 11 bases. From germline, CDR1 is SGDLS and CDR2 YYNGEE. The CDR3 is 16 amino acids. V was clipped by 7 bases and J by 4 bases; unmatched bases: 9. The CDR3 protein is CASRRLAGPSTGELFF. The CDR3 DNA reads as TGTGCCAGCCGTCGACTAGCGGGACCCTCCACCGGGGAGCTGTTTTTT.

The rearrangement uses TRBV6-5 and TRBJ2-1; weak D call: TRBD2 (7 bases). V was shortened by 4 bases and J by 9 bases, with 22 bases between the two germline ends. The germline CDR1 and CDR2 sequences are MNHEY and SVGAGI. CDR3 length equals 16 residues. The CDR3 nucleotides are TGTGCCAGCAGTTTGTTCCGCGGGGGCCTCGGGAGTGAGCAGTTCTTC. Its protein is CASSLFRGGLGSEQFF.

This clone has only a few counts. The rearrangement links TRBV4-1 to TRBJ1-4; D may be TRBD1 (6 bases). The ends were cut back, 1 base at V and 5 bases at J, with 14 bases in the middle. Germline CDR1 MGHRA, CDR2 YSYEKL. This CDR3 region has 16 residues. The CDR3, as DNA: TGCGCCAGCAGCCAAGCCCAGGACAGCGTGAATGAAAAACTGTTTTTT. Protein: CASSQAQDSVNEKLFF.

CDR3 coding DNA: TGTGCCAGCAGCTTAGCACAGGGCGGCTCCTATGGCTACACCTTC. Protein sequence: CASSLAQGGSYGYTF. This chain connects TRBV7-2 to TRBJ1-2; the D gene is possibly TRBD1 (6 bases). Trimming took off 0 bases at V and 4 bases at J, with 12 bases between the two ends. The CDR3 covers 15 residues. The germline gives CDR1 SGHTA, CDR2 FQGNSA.

The chain has TRBV5-1 and TRBJ2-7; 8 bases line up with TRBD2. V was clipped by 3 bases and J by 0 bases; unmatched bases: 2. The germline V gene has CDR1 SGHRS and CDR2 YFSETQ. CDR3 size: 14 residues. The CDR3 region is CASSSGGNSYEQYF. CDR3 nucleotide sequence: TGCGCCAGCAGCTCGGGGGGGAACTCCTACGAGCAGTACTTC. Drawing the rest from reference TRBV5-1 and TRBJ2-7, the complete variable domain is KAGVTQTPRYLIKTRGQQVTLSCSPISGHRSVSWYQQTPGQGLQFLFEYFSETQRNKGNFPGRFSGRQFSNSRSEMNVSTLELGDSALYLCASSSGGNSYEQYFGPGTRLTVT.

The gene calls are TRBV28 and TRBJ1-6, with 10 bases identical to TRBD1. Germline V gene sequence: CDR1 MDHEN, CDR2 SYDVKM. V lost 6 bases to trimming and J lost 7 bases; unmatched junction nucleotides: 6. The length of the CDR3 is 15 residues. CDR3 nucleotides: TGTGCCAGCAGGGGACAGGGGACCGGGAATTCACCCCTCCACTTT. This gives the protein CASRGQGTGNSPLHF.